What follows is one T cell receptor beta chain and its context. No antigen is known for it. The sample holds no much larger clone one base away, and base qualities are not on file. A distance of 12 bases separates the germline ends of V and J, which lose 0 bases and 3 bases respectively. Counted from cysteine to phenylalanine, this CDR3 has 15 amino acids. The read is trimmed to its CDR3 DNA, 45 bases read in frame from base 1. Via the germline V gene, CDR1 is MNHEY and CDR2 SVGAGI. The time point label of this sample denotes: about 28 days (+/-7) after the second vaccine dose. The treatment or condition label of this sample denotes: meningococcal conjugate vaccine given as trial control. Vaccinee samples came from UK trials COV001 and COV002, including a single-blind randomized controlled phase 2/3 trial of AZD1222 (ChAdOx1 nCoV-19) in healthy adults. For TCRbeta chain sequencing, PBMC samples from trial participants were taken at day 0 and at day 28 after the second dose.

This record comes from a study of T cell responses to AZD1222 COVID-19 vaccine (dated by TCRdb to the early 2020s). With respect to the entire study: A total of about 250 trial participants underwent TCR sequencing, of whom 207 had received two doses of AZD1222 and 26 had received two doses of the MenACWY control vaccine. Enrollment into the trials was organized by age into subgroups of 18-55, 56-69 and 70-plus years, and those subgroups contained about 160, 30 and 59 TCR-sequenced participants, respectively.

The CDR3 regions of human TCRbeta chains were analyzed by immunosequencing. On the authors' methods: TCRs in the repertoires were matched against a reference library of SARS-CoV-2-specific TCRs that had been generated with the MIRA antigen-specificity platform. Breadth was defined as the fraction of unique TCRs that were SARS-CoV-2-associated. Depth was defined as the fraction of total T cells that were SARS-CoV-2-associated. Using the MIRA data, each spike-specific TCR was mapped to the spike region that the TCR reacts to and placed in a CD4 or CD8 class. Log10-transformed breadth and depth values were compared by one-way ANOVA with Sidak's multiple comparisons tests. TCRdb retrieved this table from immuneACCESS and kept in-frame rearrangements only. Not all clones are present; in checked studies, unresolved V genes account for under half, and no reason is known for the remainder. The V and J calls and clone size are taken from that table; D and trimming were inferred from the DNA. Across this sample there are some 150,000 clones, with 80% to 90% seen only once. The top ten constitute roughly 4% of the sample.

Overall results and qualifications from the work: Spike-specific TCR breadth and depth rose significantly after two AZD1222 doses compared with day 0 and with MenACWY recipients. Because no day 14 peak-response samples were available, repertoires were characterized only after the peak T cell response. The whole spike protein was spanned by vaccine-associated CD4 TCRs, and dominant responses were seen in regions 160-218 and 743-854. Nearly half of unique spike-specific TCRs reportedly recognized epitopes outside regions mutated in the B.1.351 and B.1.1.7 variants. Conclusions about previously exposed vaccinees are limited because only a handful of AZD1222 recipients were SARS-CoV-2 seropositive at baseline. The 56-69-year group was small, and its depth increase did not reach significance, likely because of low power. Participants were mostly white British, with more females than males. The authors suggested clonal diversity may have been underestimated.

This chain is built from TRBV6-5 and TRBJ2-7, with the D gene not clear enough to name. The origin of this receptor is an adult who received the MenACWY meningococcal vaccine as a control. The sequences come from peripheral blood, collected 28 days after the second dose of the MenACWY control vaccine. The CDR3 in this case is CASSYSTRPHYEQYF. The bases are TGTGCCAGCAGTTACTCGACCCGCCCTCACTACGAGCAGTACTTC.